This TCR beta chain was identified in a study of shared clonotypes between healthy human individuals. About the research overall: For every donor, three CD4 naive, three CD4 memory, two CD8 naive and one CD8 memory plates were used.

TCRdb's copy holds only in-frame clones and misses some; the assay was immunoSEQ multiplex PCR. The sample contains a few million clones, about nine tenths of which appear only once. The CDR3 is made up of 11 amino acids. From germline, CDR1 is GTSNPN and CDR2 SVGIG (reference sequence). V shed 1 base and J shed 4 bases, with 4 bases lying between them. In the CD4+ fraction, cells were divided into CD45RA+ naive and CD45RA-negative memory subsets. The chain couples TRBV30 to TRBJ1-2, with D uncertain. The specimen was naive CD4+ T cells from PBMCs. Stated subset: CD45RA+ positively selected. This clonotype originated in a man aged 18 to 30 in good health. Some clones in this sample may be carry-over from other donors' samples. CDR3 nucleotide sequence: TGTGCCTGGAGTGCCATCTATGGCTACACCTTC. As protein: CAWSAIYGYTF.